The present T cell receptor beta chain was sequenced within a study of T cells in Graves' hyperthyroidism and ophthalmopathy. Worth noting for this clonotype: A read error may produce the germline difference seen at one junction end.

The CDR3 loop spans 13 amino acids. CDR1 is SGHVS and CDR2 is FNYEAQ in the germline V gene. RNA transcripts yielded amplified TCR beta CDR3 regions. An initial round of RT-PCR targeting the TCR CDR3 relied on the HTBI primer set. One entry per CDR3 protein, called by TCRdb with MiXCR from the multiplex PCR reads. Of 660,000 or so distinct CDR3 sequences detected, over 40% appear once; the ten largest clones hold roughly 7.2%. The chain links TRBV7-6 to TRBJ1-5; no clear D gene. The sequence derives from an adult man with Graves' disease, either hyperthyroidism or ophthalmopathy (not recorded which). Sequenced sample: peripheral blood or thyroid tissue (not recorded which). The chain's CDR3 is CASSLEAGQTQHF. CDR3 nucleotide sequence: TGTGCCAGCAGCTTAGAAGCAGGTCAGACCCAGCATTTT.